The text below deals with one TCR beta chain. No antigen is known for it. The sample belongs to a study of T cells in Graves' hyperthyroidism and ophthalmopathy. General study results and limits: Blood samples included most of the expanded thyroid clonotypes exceeding 0.001.

The CDR3 loop spans 13 amino acids. Germline CDR1 is SGHRS and CDR2 is YFSETQ. Trimming removed 3 bases from V and 10 bases from J; junction bases left unmatched: 7. Amplified TCR beta CDR3 regions came from RNA transcripts. TCR CDR3 regions were first amplified by RT-PCR with HTBI primers. TCRdb re-analysed the multiplex PCR reads in MiXCR, keeping a single row per CDR3 protein. The table lists 190,000 or so distinct CDR3 sequences, about 18% of them singletons. This TCR was sampled from a man aged 40-55 years with Graves' hyperthyroidism. V is TRBV5-1 and J is TRBJ2-1; 7 bases agree with TRBD1. Sequenced input: blood. The CDR3 loop is CASSSNIRGEQFF. The CDR3 bases are TGCGCCAGCAGCTCAAACATCAGGGGGGAGCAGTTCTTC.